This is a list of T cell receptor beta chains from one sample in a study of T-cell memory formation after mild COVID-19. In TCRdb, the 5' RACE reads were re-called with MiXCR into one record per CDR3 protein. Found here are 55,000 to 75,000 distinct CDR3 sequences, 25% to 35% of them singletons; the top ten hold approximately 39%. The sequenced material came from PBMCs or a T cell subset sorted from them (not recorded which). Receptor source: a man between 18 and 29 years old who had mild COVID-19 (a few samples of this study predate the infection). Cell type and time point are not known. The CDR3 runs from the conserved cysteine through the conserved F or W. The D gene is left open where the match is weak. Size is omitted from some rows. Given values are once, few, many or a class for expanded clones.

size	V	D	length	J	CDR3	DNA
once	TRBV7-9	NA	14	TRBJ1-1	CASSLRDASTEAFF	TGTGCCAGCAGCTTACGGGACGCAAGCACTGAAGCTTTCTTT
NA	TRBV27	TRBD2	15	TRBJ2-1	CASSLSLAGRNEQFF	TGTGCCAGCAGTTTATCCCTAGCGGGGCGTAATGAGCAGTTCTTC
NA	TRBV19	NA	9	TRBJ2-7	CAIYYEQYF	TGTGCCATATACTACGAGCAGTACTTC
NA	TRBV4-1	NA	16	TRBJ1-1	CASSRQGRGGETEAFF	TGCGCCAGCAGCCGTCAAGGGCGTGGGGGAGAAACTGAAGCTTTCTTT
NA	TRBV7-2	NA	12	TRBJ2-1	CASSGRHNEQFF	TGTGCCAGCAGTGGACGGCACAATGAGCAGTTCTTC
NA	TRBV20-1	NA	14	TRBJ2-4	CSASSGAAKNIQYF	TGCAGTGCTAGTTCGGGGGCCGCCAAAAACATTCAGTACTTC
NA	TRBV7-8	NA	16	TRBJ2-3	CASSPRTGRVADTQYF	TGTGCCAGCAGCCCGCGGACAGGGAGGGTAGCAGATACGCAGTATTTT
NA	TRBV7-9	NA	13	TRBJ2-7	CASSPPYTYEQYF	TGTGCCAGCAGCCCCCCCTATACCTACGAGCAGTACTTC
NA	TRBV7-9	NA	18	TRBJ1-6	CASSQGPGLSSYNSPLHF	TGTGCCAGCAGCCAGGGGCCAGGGTTGAGCTCCTATAATTCACCCCTCCACTTT
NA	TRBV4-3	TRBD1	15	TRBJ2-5	CASSYDTGTGETQYF	TGCGCCAGCAGCTACGACACCGGGACAGGGGAGACCCAGTACTTC
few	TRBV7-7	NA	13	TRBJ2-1	CASSSGTYNEQFF	TGTGCCAGCAGCTCAGGGACCTACAATGAGCAGTTCTTC
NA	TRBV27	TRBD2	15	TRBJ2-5	CASSVYGGAGETQYF	TGTGCCAGCAGCGTTTACGGGGGGGCTGGAGAGACCCAGTACTTC
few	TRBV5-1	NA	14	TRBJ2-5	CASSSESPRETQYF	TGCGCCAGCAGCTCTGAAAGCCCGCGGGAGACCCAGTACTTC
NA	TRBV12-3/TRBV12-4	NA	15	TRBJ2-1	CASSSPRAVYNEQFF	TGTGCCAGCAGCTCGCCGCGAGCGGTCTACAATGAGCAGTTCTTC
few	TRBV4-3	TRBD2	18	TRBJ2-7	CASSQDPLGGGASYEQYF	TGCGCCAGCAGCCAAGACCCCTTGGGCGGGGGGGCCTCCTACGAGCAGTACTTC
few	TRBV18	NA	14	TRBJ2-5	CASSPDPIQETQYF	TGTGCCAGCTCACCAGATCCGATCCAAGAGACCCAGTACTTC
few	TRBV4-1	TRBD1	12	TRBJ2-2	CASSRGTGELFF	TGCGCCAGCTCCAGGGGGACCGGGGAGCTGTTTTTT
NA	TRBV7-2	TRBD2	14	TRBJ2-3	CASRWGLAGDTQYF	TGTGCCAGCAGGTGGGGACTAGCTGGAGATACGCAGTATTTT
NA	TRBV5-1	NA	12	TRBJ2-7	CASSFSRGEQYF	TGCGCCAGCAGCTTCTCGAGGGGCGAGCAGTACTTC
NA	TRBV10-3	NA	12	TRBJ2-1	CAISAPGNEQFF	TGTGCCATCAGTGCTCCGGGGAATGAGCAGTTCTTC
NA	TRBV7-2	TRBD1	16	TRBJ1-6	CASSLLGQGSYSPLHF	TGTGCCAGCAGCTTACTGGGACAGGGCTCCTATTCACCCCTCCACTTT
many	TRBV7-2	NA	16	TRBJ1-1	CASSYDGRGSGTEAFF	TGTGCCAGCAGCTATGACGGACGGGGGAGCGGCACTGAAGCTTTCTTT
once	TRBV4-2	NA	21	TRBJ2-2	CASRQESQLVVAGDVTGELFF	TGTGCCAGCAGACAAGAGAGCCAACTCGTCGTTGCGGGCGACGTCACCGGGGAGCTGTTTTTT
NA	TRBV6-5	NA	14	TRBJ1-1	CASSYARRNTEAFF	TGTGCCAGCAGTTACGCCAGGAGGAACACTGAAGCTTTCTTT
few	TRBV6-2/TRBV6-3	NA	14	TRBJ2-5	CASSYIGGQETQYF	TGTGCCAGCAGTTACATCGGGGGACAAGAGACCCAGTACTTC